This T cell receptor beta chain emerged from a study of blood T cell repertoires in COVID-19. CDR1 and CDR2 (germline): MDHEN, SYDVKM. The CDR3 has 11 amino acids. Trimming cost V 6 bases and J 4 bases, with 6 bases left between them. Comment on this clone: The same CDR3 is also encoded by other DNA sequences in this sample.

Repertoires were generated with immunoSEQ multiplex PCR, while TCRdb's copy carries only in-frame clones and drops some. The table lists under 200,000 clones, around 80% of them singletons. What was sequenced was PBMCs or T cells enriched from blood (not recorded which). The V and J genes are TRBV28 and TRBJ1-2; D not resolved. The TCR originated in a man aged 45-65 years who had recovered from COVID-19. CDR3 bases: TGTGCCAGCAGCTCGCGCTATGGCTACACCTTC. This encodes CASSSRYGYTF.